A single sample is the source of the 6 T cell receptor beta chains below, sequenced in a study of cytomegalovirus exposure and HLA in healthy donors. PCR amplification relied on 60 Vbeta primers (plus 13 Jbeta primers). Here immunoSEQ multiplex PCR was the method, and the copy in TCRdb shows in-frame clones only, minus some. Among roughly 56,000 clones, roughly four fifths were seen once, and the ten largest hold 2% to 2.5%. Sample: PBMCs. The origin of the receptors is a boy younger than 18 in good health and CMV-seropositive.

The chain carries TRBV12-5 and TRBJ1-2, with TRBD1 matching over 7 bases. After removal of 1 base from V and 6 bases from J, the junction contained 14 bases not matched to a gene. This CDR3 has 17 residues. Germline V gives CDR1 LGHNT, CDR2 FRNRAP. The chain's CDR3 is CASGLDGILRQGHGYTF. CDR3 nucleotide sequence: TGTGCTAGTGGTTTGGATGGAATCCTTAGACAGGGTCATGGCTACACCTTC. The full variable domain, with the rest looked up from reference TRBV12-5 and TRBJ1-2, is DARVTQTPRHKVTEMGQEVTMRCQPILGHNTVFWYRQTMMQGLELLAYFRNRAPLDDSGMPKDRFSAEMPDATLATLKIQPSEPRDSAVYFCASGLDGILRQGHGYTFGSGTRLTVV.

This clone appeared once. The chain links TRBV5-5 to TRBJ2-3; perhaps TRBD2 as D (6 bases). Germline V gene lookup returns CDR1 SGHKS and CDR2 YYEKEE (reference sequence). V was clipped by 5 bases and J by 8 bases, with 15 bases between them. This CDR3 comprises 13 residues. CDR3 sequence reads: CASREEGVGTQYF. The CDR3 coding sequence is TGTGCCAGCAGGGAGGAGGGAGTTGGTACGCAGTATTTT.

This clone was counted between two and nine times. The J gene is TRBJ1-5, the V gene TRBV6-1, with D tentatively TRBD1 (6 bases). V lost 1 base and J 5 bases, leaving 12 bases between the germline ends. Germline CDR1 MNHNS, CDR2 SASEGT. This CDR3 is built from 15 residues. The CDR3 region is CASSEGGQGYQPQHF. In DNA form, the CDR3 reads TGTGCCAGCAGTGAAGGGGGGCAGGGTTATCAGCCCCAGCATTTT.

The chain recombines TRBV10-3 with TRBJ2-7; the D gene is possibly TRBD1 (6 bases). CDR1 and CDR2 from the germline V gene are ENHRY and SYGVKD. The CDR3 covers 13 residues. The V and J ends lost 10 bases and 1 base respectively, with 14 bases between them. CDR3 DNA sequence: TGTGCCAATAGGGGGAATAGTTCCTACGAGCAGTACTTC. Translation: CANRGNSSYEQYF.

The chain is built from TRBV27 and TRBJ1-1; possible D gene TRBD1, 5 bases. Between the trimmed V and J ends, which lost 7 bases and 1 base, there was a span of 13 bases. Per the germline V gene, CDR1 is MNHEY and CDR2 is SMNVEV (reference sequence). The CDR3 consists of 14 residues. CDR3 sequence reads: CASMLGQGNTEAFF. CDR3 nucleotides: TGTGCCAGCATGCTGGGTCAGGGGAACACTGAAGCTTTCTTT.

The chain combines TRBV9 with TRBJ2-1; D possibly corresponds to TRBD1 (6 bases). Trimming removed 4 bases at V and 4 bases at J, with 12 bases between. Per the germline V gene, CDR1 is SGDLS and CDR2 is YYNGEE. This CDR3 is built from 14 residues. The CDR3 loop reads CASSFHQGYNEQFF. CDR3 coding DNA: TGTGCCAGCAGCTTCCATCAGGGGTACAATGAGCAGTTCTTC.